The present T cell receptor beta chain was sequenced within a study of neurological immune-mediated disorders. The cDNA was synthesized by means of template-switch 5'RACE, which was carried out with 10-nucleotide random UMIs. TCRdb processed the 5' RACE reads anew with MiXCR; each CDR3 protein has one entry. The profile shows tens of thousands of distinct CDR3 sequences, about 5% of them singletons. At least ten counts were recorded for this clonotype. What it recognizes is unknown. One junction end does not reproduce the germline sequence, and a read error may be involved. General study points: In HTLV-1-associated myelopathy, TCR clonal expansion was greatest, whereas multiple sclerosis had the least, falling below healthy controls.

Germline V gene lookup returns CDR1 ENHRY and CDR2 SYGVKD. This CDR3 contains 11 residues. The chain joins TRBV10-3 to TRBJ1-2; no reliable D call. The receptor's source is a human donor with multiple sclerosis. The donor label of this sample is uncertain. Sample: PBMCs. The CDR3 here is CAISAADGHTF. CDR3 sequence (DNA): TGTGCCATCAGTGCTGCCGATGGCCACACCTTC.